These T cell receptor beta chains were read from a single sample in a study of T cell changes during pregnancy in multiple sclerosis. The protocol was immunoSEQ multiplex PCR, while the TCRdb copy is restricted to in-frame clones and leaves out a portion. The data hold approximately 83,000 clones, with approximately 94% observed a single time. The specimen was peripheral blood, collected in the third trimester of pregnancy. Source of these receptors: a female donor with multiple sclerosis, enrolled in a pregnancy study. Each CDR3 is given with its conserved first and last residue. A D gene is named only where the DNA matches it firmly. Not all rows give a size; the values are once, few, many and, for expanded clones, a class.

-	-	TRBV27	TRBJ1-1	CASSPGAGVEAFF	TGTGCCAGCAGCCCAGGGGCAGGGGTAGAAGCTTTCTTT
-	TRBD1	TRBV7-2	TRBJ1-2	CASSTQGVFNGYTF	TGTGCCAGCAGCACCCAGGGGGTCTTCAACGGCTACACCTTC
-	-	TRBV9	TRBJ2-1	CASSVGQAYNEQFF	TGTGCCAGCAGCGTAGGCCAGGCTTACAATGAGCAGTTCTTC
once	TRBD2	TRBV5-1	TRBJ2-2	CASSFLAVNTGELFF	TGCGCCAGCAGCTTCCTAGCGGTGAACACCGGGGAGCTGTTTTTT
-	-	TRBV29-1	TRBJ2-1	CSVENDGGWFF	TGCAGCGTTGAAAACGACGGGGGATGGTTCTTC
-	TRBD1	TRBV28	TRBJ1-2	CASSDRGYGYTF	TGTGCCAGCAGTGACAGGGGCTATGGCTACACCTTC
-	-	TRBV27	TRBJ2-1	CASSTTLAFEQFF	TGTGCCAGCAGTACGACCCTAGCATTCGAGCAGTTCTTC
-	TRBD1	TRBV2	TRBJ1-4	CASRDRTGTVREKLFF	TGTGCCAGCAGGGACAGGACCGGGACAGTTCGTGAAAAACTGTTTTTT
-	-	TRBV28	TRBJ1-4	CASSPQGLVQKLFF	TGTGCCAGCAGTCCGCAGGGTCTCGTACAAAAACTGTTTTTT
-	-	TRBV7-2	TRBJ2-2	CASSFTGVAGELFF	TGTGCCAGCAGCTTTACGGGAGTGGCCGGGGAGCTGTTTTTT
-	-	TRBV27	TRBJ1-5	CASSLRGGSNQPQHF	TGTGCCAGCAGTTTGCGCGGAGGAAGCAATCAGCCCCAGCATTTT
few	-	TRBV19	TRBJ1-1	CASSILKPNTEAFF	TGTGCCAGTAGTATCCTGAAGCCGAACACTGAAGCTTTCTTT
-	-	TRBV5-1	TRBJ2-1	CASSLGPGGLVYNEQFF	TGCGCCAGCAGCTTAGGTCCAGGGGGACTAGTTTACAATGAGCAGTTCTTC
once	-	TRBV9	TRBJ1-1	CASSPQGTTNTEAFF	TGTGCCAGCAGCCCGCAGGGGACAACGAACACTGAAGCTTTCTTT
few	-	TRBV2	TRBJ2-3	CASSLGGDTQYF	TGTGCCAGCAGTCTGGGGGGTGATACGCAGTATTTT
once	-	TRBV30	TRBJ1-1	CAWTDWPRGSVTRMNTEAFF	TGTGCCTGGACGGATTGGCCGAGGGGGTCAGTTACTCGGATGAACACTGAAGCTTTCTTT
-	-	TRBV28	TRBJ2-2	CASSFRGRVSGELFF	TGTGCCAGCAGTTTTAGGGGGAGAGTTTCCGGGGAGCTGTTTTTT
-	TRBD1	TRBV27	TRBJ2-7	CASSTRGQGVYEQYF	TGTGCCAGCAGCACAAGGGGACAGGGGGTTTACGAGCAGTACTTC
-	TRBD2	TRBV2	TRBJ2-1	CASSAPLAGGYNEQFF	TGTGCCAGCAGTGCCCCACTAGCGGGAGGTTACAATGAGCAGTTCTTC
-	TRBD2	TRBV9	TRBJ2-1	CASSVDPSGRARNNEQFF	TGTGCCAGCAGCGTAGACCCTAGCGGGAGGGCCAGGAACAATGAGCAGTTCTTC
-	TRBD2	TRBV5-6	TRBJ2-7	CASSLGLAGEQYF	TGTGCCAGCAGCTTGGGACTAGCGGGCGAGCAGTACTTC
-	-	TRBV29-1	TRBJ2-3	CSALGAPQGGQYF	TGCAGCGCACTCGGGGCTCCCCAAGGGGGGCAGTATTTT
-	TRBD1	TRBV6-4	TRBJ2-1	CASSVGTGYNEQFF	TGTGCCAGCAGTGTAGGGACAGGGTACAATGAGCAGTTCTTC
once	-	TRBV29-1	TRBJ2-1	CSPLGLHNEQFF	TGCAGCCCGCTGGGACTCCACAATGAGCAGTTCTTC
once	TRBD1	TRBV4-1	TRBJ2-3	CASSPGQGWDTQYF	TGCGCCAGCAGCCCCGGACAGGGGTGGGATACGCAGTATTTT
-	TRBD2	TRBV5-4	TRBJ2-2	CASSPLTSGRATGELFF	TGTGCCAGCAGCCCCCTGACTAGCGGGAGGGCTACCGGGGAGCTGTTTTTT
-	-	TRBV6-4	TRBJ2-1	CASSKEGGYEQFF	TGTGCCAGCAGCAAGGAGGGTGGTTATGAGCAGTTCTTC
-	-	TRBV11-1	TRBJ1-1	CASSGAQGYTEAFF	TGTGCCAGCAGCGGGGCGCAGGGGTACACTGAAGCTTTCTTT
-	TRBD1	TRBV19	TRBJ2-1	CASSLTGSWQFF	TGTGCCAGTAGCCTGACAGGGAGTTGGCAGTTCTTC
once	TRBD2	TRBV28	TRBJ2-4	CASSGAGGAKNIQYF	TGTGCCAGCAGCGGAGCGGGGGGGGCCAAAAACATTCAGTACTTC
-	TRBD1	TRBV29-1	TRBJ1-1	CSVARQGAFSEAFF	TGCAGCGTTGCCCGACAGGGGGCATTTAGTGAAGCTTTCTTT
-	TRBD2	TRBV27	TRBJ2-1	CASSKGTSGYNEQFF	TGTGCCAGCAGTAAAGGGACTAGCGGATACAATGAGCAGTTCTTC
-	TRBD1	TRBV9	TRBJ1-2	CASSAEDRGRDYGYTF	TGTGCCAGCAGCGCGGAGGACAGGGGGCGAGACTATGGCTACACCTTC
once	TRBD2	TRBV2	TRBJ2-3	CASSGTSALLADTQYF	TGTGCCAGCAGCGGGACTAGCGCTTTGCTTGCAGATACGCAGTATTTT
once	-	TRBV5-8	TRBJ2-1	CASSLGGYNEQFF	TGTGCCAGCAGCTTGGGCGGTTACAATGAGCAGTTCTTC
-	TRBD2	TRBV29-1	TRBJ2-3	CSVGTSGMDTQYF	TGCAGCGTGGGGACTAGCGGGATGGATACGCAGTATTTT
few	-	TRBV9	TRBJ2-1	CASSPTDKYNEQFF	TGTGCCAGCAGCCCCACGGACAAGTACAATGAGCAGTTCTTC
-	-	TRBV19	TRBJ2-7	CASSPGVSEQYF	TGTGCCAGTAGTCCAGGGGTCAGCGAGCAGTACTTC
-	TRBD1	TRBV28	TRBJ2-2	CASSGGQEWAGELFF	TGTGCCAGCAGTGGAGGACAGGAGTGGGCCGGGGAGCTGTTTTTT
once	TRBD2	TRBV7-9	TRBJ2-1	CASSSGLAGGNEQFF	TGTGCCAGCAGCTCCGGACTAGCGGGAGGGAATGAGCAGTTCTTC
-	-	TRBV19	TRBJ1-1	CASSIWKGMNTEAFF	TGTGCCAGTAGTATCTGGAAGGGGATGAACACTGAAGCTTTCTTT
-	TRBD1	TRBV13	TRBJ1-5	CASSLGQMGQVPNQPQHF	TGTGCCAGCAGCTTAGGCCAGATGGGACAGGTTCCTAATCAGCCCCAGCATTTT
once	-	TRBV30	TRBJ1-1	CAWKRGMNTEAFF	TGTGCCTGGAAACGGGGGATGAACACTGAAGCTTTCTTT
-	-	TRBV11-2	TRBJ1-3	CASSLLPHGKGNTIYF	TGTGCCAGCAGCTTATTACCCCACGGTAAAGGAAACACCATATATTTT
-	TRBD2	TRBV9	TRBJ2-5	CASSVEGSGSETQYF	TGTGCCAGCAGCGTAGAGGGTAGCGGGAGTGAGACCCAGTACTTC
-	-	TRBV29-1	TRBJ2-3	CSVEKDVTGTQYF	TGCAGCGTTGAAAAGGACGTGACAGGTACGCAGTATTTT
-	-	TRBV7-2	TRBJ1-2	CASSPARAGGYTF	TGTGCCAGCAGCCCGGCCAGGGCCGGTGGCTACACCTTC
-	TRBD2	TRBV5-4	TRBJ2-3	CASSLYAGGLQDTQYF	TGTGCCAGCAGCTTGTACGCGGGAGGGCTGCAAGATACGCAGTATTTT
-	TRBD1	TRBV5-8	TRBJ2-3	CASSREDRGTDTQYF	TGTGCCAGTAGTAGGGAGGACAGGGGCACAGATACGCAGTATTTT
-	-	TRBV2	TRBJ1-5	CASTLKGVLSQPQHF	TGTGCCAGCACTTTGAAGGGGGTTTTATCTCAGCCCCAGCATTTT
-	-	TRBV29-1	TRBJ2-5	CSPSEPGGPETQYF	TGCAGCCCCTCAGAGCCCGGGGGGCCAGAGACCCAGTACTTC
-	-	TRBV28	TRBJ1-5	CASSSYRDDQPQHF	TGTGCCAGCAGTTCCTACAGGGACGACCAGCCCCAGCATTTT
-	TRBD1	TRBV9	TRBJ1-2	CASSDSRGRGSYGYTF	TGTGCCAGCAGCGATAGCAGGGGGCGCGGTTCGTATGGCTACACCTTC
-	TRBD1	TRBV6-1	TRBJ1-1	CASSGTGMGTEAFF	TGTGCCAGCAGTGGGACAGGGATGGGAACTGAAGCTTTCTTT